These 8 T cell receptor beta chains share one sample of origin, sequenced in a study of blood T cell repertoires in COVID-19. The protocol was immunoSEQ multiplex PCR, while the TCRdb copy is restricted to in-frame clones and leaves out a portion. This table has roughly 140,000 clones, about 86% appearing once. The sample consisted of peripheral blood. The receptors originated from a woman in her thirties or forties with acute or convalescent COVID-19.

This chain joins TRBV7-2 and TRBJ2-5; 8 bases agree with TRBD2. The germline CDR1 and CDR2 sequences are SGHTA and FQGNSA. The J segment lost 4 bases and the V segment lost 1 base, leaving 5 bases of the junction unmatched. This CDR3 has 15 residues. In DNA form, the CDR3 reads TGTGCCAGCAGCTTAGGTGCGGGAGGAGCAGAGACCCAGTACTTC. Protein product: CASSLGAGGAETQYF.

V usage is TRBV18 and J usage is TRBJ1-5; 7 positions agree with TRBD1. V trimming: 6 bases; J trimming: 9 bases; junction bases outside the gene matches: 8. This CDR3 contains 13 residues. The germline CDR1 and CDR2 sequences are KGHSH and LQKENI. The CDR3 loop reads CASSTGDQLPQHF. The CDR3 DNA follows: TGTGCCAGCTCCACAGGGGACCAACTGCCCCAGCATTTT.

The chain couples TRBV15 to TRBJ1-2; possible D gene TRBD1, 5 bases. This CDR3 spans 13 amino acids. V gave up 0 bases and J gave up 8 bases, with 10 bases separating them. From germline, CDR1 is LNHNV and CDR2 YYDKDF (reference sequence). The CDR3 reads CATSRDKGAGYTF. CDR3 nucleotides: TGTGCCACCAGCAGAGATAAAGGGGCCGGCTACACCTTC. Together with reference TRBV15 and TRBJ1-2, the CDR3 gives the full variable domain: DAMVIQNPRYQVTQFGKPVTLSCSQTLNHNVMYWYQQKSSQAPKLLFHYYDKDFNNEADTPDNFQSRRPNTSFCFLDIRSPGLGDTAMYLCATSRDKGAGYTFGSGTRLTVV.

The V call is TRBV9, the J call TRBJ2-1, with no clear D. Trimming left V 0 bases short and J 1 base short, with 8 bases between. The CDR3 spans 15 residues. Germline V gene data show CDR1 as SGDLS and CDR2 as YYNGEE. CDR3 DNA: TGTGCCAGCAGCGTAGGCCCGGTTTCCTACAATGAGCAGTTCTTC. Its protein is CASSVGPVSYNEQFF.

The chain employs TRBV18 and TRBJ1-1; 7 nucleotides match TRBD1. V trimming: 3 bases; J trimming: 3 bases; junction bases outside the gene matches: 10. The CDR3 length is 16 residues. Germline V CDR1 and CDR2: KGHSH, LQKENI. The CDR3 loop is CASSPRSTGADTEAFF. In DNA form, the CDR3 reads TGTGCCAGCTCACCGCGATCTACAGGGGCGGACACTGAAGCTTTCTTT.

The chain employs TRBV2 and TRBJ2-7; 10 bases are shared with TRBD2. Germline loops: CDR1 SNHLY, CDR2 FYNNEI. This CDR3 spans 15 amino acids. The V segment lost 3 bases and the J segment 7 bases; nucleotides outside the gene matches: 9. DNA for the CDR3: TGTGCCAGCAGTGATGCGGCTAGCGGGAGTAGAGAGCAGTACTTC. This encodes CASSDAASGSREQYF.

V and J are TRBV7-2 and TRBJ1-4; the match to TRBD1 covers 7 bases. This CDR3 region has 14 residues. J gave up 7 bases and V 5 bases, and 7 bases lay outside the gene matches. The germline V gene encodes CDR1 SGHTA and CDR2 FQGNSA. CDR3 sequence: CASSPGTAFEKLFF. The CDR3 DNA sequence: TGTGCCAGCAGCCCGGGGACAGCCTTTGAAAAACTGTTTTTT.

CDR3 in amino acids: CAISAEDRGNQPQHF. The CDR3 DNA reads TGTGCCATCAGTGCGGAGGACAGGGGGAATCAGCCCCAGCATTTT. The chain has TRBV10-3 and TRBJ1-5; 10 bases fit TRBD1. Germline V CDR1 and CDR2: ENHRY, SYGVKD. The CDR3 contains 15 residues. The V gene end was trimmed by 4 bases and the J gene end by 4 bases; junction bases not matched to a gene: 4.